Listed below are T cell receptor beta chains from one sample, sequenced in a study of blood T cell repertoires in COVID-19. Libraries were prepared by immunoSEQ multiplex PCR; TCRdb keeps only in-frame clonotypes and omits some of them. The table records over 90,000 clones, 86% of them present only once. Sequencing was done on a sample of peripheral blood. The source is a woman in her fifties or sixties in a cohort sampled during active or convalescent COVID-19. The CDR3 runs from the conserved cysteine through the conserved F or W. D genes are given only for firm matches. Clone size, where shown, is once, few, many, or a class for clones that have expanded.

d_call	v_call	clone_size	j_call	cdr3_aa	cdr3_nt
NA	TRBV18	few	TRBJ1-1	CASSSTANTEAFF	TGTGCCAGCTCATCTACAGCGAACACTGAAGCTTTCTTT
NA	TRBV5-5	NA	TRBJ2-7	CASSSRQNSEQYF	TGTGCCAGCAGCTCGCGACAAAACAGCGAGCAGTACTTC
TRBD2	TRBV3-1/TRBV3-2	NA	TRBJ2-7	CASSPGTISYEQYF	TGTGCCAGCAGCCCCGGGACTATCTCCTACGAGCAGTACTTC
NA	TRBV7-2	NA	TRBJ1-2	CASSYPGRANYGYTF	TGTGCCAGCAGCTACCCGGGGAGGGCGAACTATGGCTACACCTTC
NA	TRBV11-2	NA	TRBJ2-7	CASSTKTGDRYYEQYF	TGTGCCAGCAGCACTAAGACGGGGGACAGATACTACGAGCAGTACTTC
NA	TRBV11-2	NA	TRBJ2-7	CASSLNRAYEQYF	TGTGCCAGCAGCTTAAACAGGGCTTACGAGCAGTACTTC
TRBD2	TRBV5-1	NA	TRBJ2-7	CASSATSGSRYEQYF	TGCGCCAGCAGCGCTACTAGCGGGAGCCGCTACGAGCAGTACTTC
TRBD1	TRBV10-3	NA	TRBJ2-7	CAITRTGDSREQYF	TGTGCCATCACCCGGACAGGGGACTCCCGCGAGCAGTACTTC
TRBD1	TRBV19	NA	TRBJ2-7	CASSIVGRGSEQYF	TGTGCCAGTAGTATCGTCGGCAGGGGGTCCGAGCAGTACTTC
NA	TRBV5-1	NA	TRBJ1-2	CASSLDGEFGYGYTF	TGCGCCAGCAGTCTGGACGGGGAATTTGGCTATGGCTACACCTTC
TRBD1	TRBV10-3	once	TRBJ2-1	CAISEIGTGIGHEQFF	TGTGCCATCAGTGAGATTGGGACAGGGATAGGTCATGAGCAGTTCTTC
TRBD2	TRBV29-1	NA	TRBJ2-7	CSVDGGSENEQYF	TGCAGCGTTGACGGGGGGTCGGAAAACGAGCAGTACTTC
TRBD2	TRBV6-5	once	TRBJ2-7	CASSYSSGGKDEQYF	TGTGCCAGCAGTTACTCGAGCGGGGGGAAGGACGAGCAGTACTTC
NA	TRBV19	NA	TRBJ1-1	CASSPQSAEAFF	TGTGCCAGTAGCCCCCAATCAGCTGAAGCTTTCTTT
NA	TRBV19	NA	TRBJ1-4	CASSNQGAAWEKLFF	TGTGCCAGTAGTAATCAGGGCGCTGCTTGGGAAAAACTGTTTTTT
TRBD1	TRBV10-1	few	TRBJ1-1	CASSELDRGPRRAFF	TGCGCCAGCAGTGAACTTGACAGGGGGCCCCGCCGAGCTTTCTTT
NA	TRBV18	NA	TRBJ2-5	CASSPRVQETQYF	TGTGCCAGCTCACCCCGGGTACAAGAGACCCAGTACTTC
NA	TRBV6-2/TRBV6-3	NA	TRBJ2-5	CASSSQPWGGAPWKTQYF	TGTGCCAGCAGCTCGCAACCCTGGGGGGGGGCCCCTTGGAAGACCCAGTACTTC
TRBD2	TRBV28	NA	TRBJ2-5	CASSRGLAGLETQYF	TGTGCCAGCAGCCGGGGACTAGCGGGACTGGAGACCCAGTACTTC
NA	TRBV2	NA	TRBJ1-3	CASRRGGHTIYF	TGTGCCAGCAGGCGGGGGGGCCACACCATATATTTT
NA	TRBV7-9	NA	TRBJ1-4	CAILSGTNEKLFF	TGTGCCATCCTTTCAGGGACTAATGAAAAACTGTTTTTT
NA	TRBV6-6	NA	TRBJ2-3	CASRKGSGRMDTQYF	TGTGCCAGCAGAAAAGGGTCAGGGAGGATGGATACGCAGTATTTT
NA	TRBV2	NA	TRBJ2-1	CASSVLVYNEQFF	TGTGCCAGCAGTGTACTAGTCTACAATGAGCAGTTCTTC
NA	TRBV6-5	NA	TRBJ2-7	CASRPGFNEQYF	TGTGCCAGCAGGCCGGGATTCAACGAGCAGTACTTC
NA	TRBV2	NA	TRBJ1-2	CANPINPALTVNYGYTF	TGTGCCAACCCGATCAACCCCGCCCTCACAGTTAACTATGGCTACACCTTC
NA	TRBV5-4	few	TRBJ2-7	CASSLQGLGSYEQYF	TGTGCCAGCAGCTTACAGGGCCTAGGCTCCTACGAGCAGTACTTC
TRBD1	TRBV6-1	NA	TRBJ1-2	CASSDLQGWGYTF	TGTGCCAGCAGTGACCTACAGGGGTGGGGCTACACCTTC
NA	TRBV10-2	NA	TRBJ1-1	CASSLGSNTEAFF	TGCGCCAGCAGCCTAGGATCCAACACTGAAGCTTTCTTT
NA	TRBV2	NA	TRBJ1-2	CASSEALSKVDKGYTF	TGTGCCAGCAGTGAAGCGCTTTCTAAGGTGGACAAAGGCTACACCTTC
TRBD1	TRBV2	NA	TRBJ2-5	CASLGQVGETQYF	TGTGCCAGTCTGGGACAGGTCGGGGAGACCCAGTACTTC
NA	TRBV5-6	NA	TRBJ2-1	CASSSSLLVPNEQFF	TGTGCCAGCAGCTCTTCTCTACTGGTCCCCAATGAGCAGTTCTTC
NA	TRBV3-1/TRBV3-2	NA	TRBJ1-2	CASRPTGFYGYTF	TGTGCCAGCAGACCTACGGGGTTCTATGGCTACACCTTC
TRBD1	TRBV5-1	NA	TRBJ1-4	CASSRQGGWEKLFF	TGCGCCAGCAGCAGACAGGGAGGTTGGGAAAAACTGTTTTTT
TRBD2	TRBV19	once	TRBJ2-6	CASSPLAGEPGANVLTF	TGTGCCAGTAGTCCACTAGCGGGAGAACCTGGGGCCAACGTCCTGACTTTC
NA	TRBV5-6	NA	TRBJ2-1	CASSPGLNEQFF	TGTGCCAGCAGCCCCGGACTCAATGAGCAGTTCTTC
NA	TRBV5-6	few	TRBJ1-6	CASSLGLENSPLHF	TGTGCCAGCAGCTTGGGTCTTGAGAATTCACCCCTCCACTTT
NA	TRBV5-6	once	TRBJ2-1	CASSLFNHEQFF	TGTGCCAGCAGCTTGTTTAATCATGAGCAGTTCTTC
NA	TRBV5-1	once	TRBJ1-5	CASSANGGNQPQHF	TGCGCCAGCAGCGCCAATGGAGGCAATCAGCCCCAGCATTTT